These 26 T cell receptor beta chains came from one sample sequenced in a study of Ad26.COV2.S vaccination and SARS-CoV-2 variants. Treatment in this sample: around 19 received Ad26.COV2.S at low or high dose, single or two shots; several received placebo; per-sample allocation not given. It was on day 63 after the first vaccine or placebo injection that samples were taken. The repertoire was sequenced with immunoSEQ multiplex PCR; TCRdb's copy has only in-frame clones and lacks some. The repertoire holds around 300,000 clones, approximately 90% seen once, with approximately 4.5% in the top ten. Here the sequenced sample was peripheral blood, taken in a trial of Ad26.COV2.S vaccine versus placebo. Every receptor here comes from a person aged 18 to 65 who received the Ad26.COV2.S COVID-19 vaccine or a placebo.

V gene TRBV6-5 combines with J gene TRBJ1-2; perhaps TRBD1 as D (6 bases). This CDR3 is 15 amino acids long. V shed 6 bases and J shed 3 bases, with 17 bases lying between them. CDR1 and CDR2 from the germline V gene are MNHEY and SVGAGI. CDR3 DNA sequence: TGTGCCAGCAGAGACGGACAGACTCTACACTATGGCTACACCTTC. It specifies CASRDGQTLHYGYTF.

This clone has only one observation. This chain links TRBV24-1 with TRBJ2-1; TRBD1 aligns across 9 bases. V lost 5 bases, J lost 7 bases, and 11 bases stayed unmatched. From germline, CDR1 is KGHDR and CDR2 SFDVKD. CDR3 length equals 16 residues. This CDR3 is CATSGPPGTGTNEQFF. CDR3 in DNA: TGTGCCACCAGTGGCCCCCCCGGGACAGGGACAAATGAGCAGTTCTTC.

This clone came up a few times. V gene TRBV18 combines with J gene TRBJ2-7; no clear D gene. From germline, CDR1 is KGHSH and CDR2 LQKENI. V was shortened by 2 bases and J by 2 bases, with 10 bases between the two germline ends. This CDR3 region has 14 residues. The DNA for the CDR3 is TGTGCCAGCTCACCAGCAGGCCTGACCTACGAGCAGTACTTC. It yields the protein CASSPAGLTYEQYF.

The chain combines TRBV5-6 with TRBJ2-7; no reliable D call. The CDR3 contains 17 residues. V dropped 0 bases and J dropped 0 bases, with 16 bases sitting between them. Germline CDR1 is SGHDT and CDR2 is YYEEEE. CDR3 sequence (DNA): TGTGCCAGCAGCTTGGTCCAAACCACCCTTAGCTCCTACGAGCAGTACTTC. Translating it yields CASSLVQTTLSSYEQYF.

This clone was seen only once. CDR3 DNA sequence: TGTGCCAGCAGCTTAGGAGGGGATGGCTACACCTTC. This gives the protein CASSLGGDGYTF. The chain recombines TRBV7-8 with TRBJ1-2; weak D call: TRBD1 (5 bases). Germline V gene data show CDR1 as SGHVS and CDR2 as FQNEAQ. The CDR3 runs to 12 residues. The germline V and J ends were trimmed by 1 base and 6 bases, with 6 bases remaining between them. The full variable domain, in which reference TRBV7-8 and TRBJ1-2 provide the parts outside the CDR3, is GAGVSQSPRYKVAKRGQDVALRCDPISGHVSLFWYQQALGQGPEFLTYFQNEAQLDKSGLPSDRFFAERPEGSVSTLKIQRTQQEDSAVYLCASSLGGDGYTFGSGTRLTVV.

The chain links TRBV11-2 to TRBJ2-7; D call uncertain. From germline, CDR1 is SGHAT and CDR2 FQNNGV. CDR3 length: 11 residues. Trimming cost V 1 base and J 6 bases, with 4 bases left between them. In DNA, the CDR3 is TGTGCCAGCAGCTTAGCCGGCGAGCAGTACTTC. As protein: CASSLAGEQYF.

The V gene is TRBV7-8, the J gene TRBJ1-2; 10 bases line up with TRBD1. The V gene end was trimmed by 1 base and the J gene end by 5 bases; junction bases not matched to a gene: 1. Germline assignment: CDR1 SGHVS and CDR2 FQNEAQ. This CDR3 contains 14 residues. DNA of the CDR3: TGTGCCAGCAGCTTAGGGGGACAGGGGTATGGCTACACCTTC. Its protein product is CASSLGGQGYGYTF.

The chain recombines TRBV28 with TRBJ2-2; D perhaps matches TRBD2 (5 bases). The germline V gene has CDR1 MDHEN and CDR2 SYDVKM. V lost 7 bases, J lost 9 bases, and 12 bases lay in between. The CDR3 is 12 amino acids. CDR3: CASISGTRELFF. Written as DNA, the CDR3 is TGTGCCAGCATAAGCGGCACTAGGGAGCTGTTTTTT.

The chain is built from TRBV2 and TRBJ1-2; D unclear. In germline, CDR1 is SNHLY, CDR2 FYNNEI. The V and J ends lost 0 bases and 7 bases respectively, with 12 bases between them. The CDR3 length is 14 residues. The CDR3 bases are TGTGCCAGCAGTGAAGCGCTGTTGCCTGGTGGCTACACCTTC. Translating gives CASSEALLPGGYTF. The entire variable domain, with the rest obtained from reference TRBV2 and TRBJ1-2, is as follows: EPEVTQTPSHQVTQMGQEVILRCVPISNHLYFYWYRQILGQKVEFLVSFYNNEISEKSEIFDDQFSVERPDGSNFTLKIRSTKLEDSAMYFCASSEALLPGGYTFGSGTRLTVV.

The chain carries TRBV13 and TRBJ2-1; perhaps TRBD1 as D (5 bases). Deletions cut 4 bases from V and 13 bases from J, with 14 bases between. The CDR3 has 12 amino acids. Germline V gene data show CDR1 as PRHDT and CDR2 as FYEKMQ (reference sequence). The CDR3 is CASSSGPARQFF. In DNA, the CDR3 is TGTGCCAGCAGCTCAGGGCCAGCCCGACAGTTCTTC.

The gene calls are TRBV10-1 and TRBJ2-1; the match to TRBD1 covers 10 bases. Germline V gene lookup returns CDR1 WNHNN and CDR2 SYGVQD (reference sequence). Losses at the gene ends were 9 bases for V and 8 bases for J; bases not matched to a gene: 10. The CDR3 has 14 amino acids. CDR3 protein: CASTRDRGVDEQFF. The CDR3, as DNA: TGCGCCAGTACCCGGGACAGGGGAGTCGATGAGCAGTTCTTC.

The genes are TRBV24-1 and TRBJ2-1; 9 nucleotides agree with TRBD1. This CDR3 region has 14 residues. From germline, CDR1 is KGHDR and CDR2 SFDVKD. V trimming: 4 bases; J trimming: 10 bases; junction bases outside the gene matches: 7. The CDR3 region has the DNA TGTGCCACCAGTGACCTCTCCGGGACAGGGGAGCAGTTCTTC. Translation: CATSDLSGTGEQFF.

This clone was seen a handful of times. CDR3 sequence: CASKKTVLPLNTGELFF. Written as DNA, the CDR3 is TGTGCCAGCAAGAAGACAGTCTTACCTTTGAACACCGGGGAGCTGTTTTTT. The V call is TRBV2, the J call TRBJ2-2, with D tentatively TRBD1 (5 bases). CDR1 and CDR2 from the germline V gene are SNHLY and FYNNEI. The CDR3 loop spans 17 amino acids. The ends were cut back, 7 bases at V and 1 base at J, with 19 bases in the middle.

The rearrangement uses TRBV27 and TRBJ1-2, with TRBD1 matching over 11 bases. This CDR3 has 15 amino acids. V trimming: 7 bases; J trimming: 2 bases; junction bases outside the gene matches: 6. Germline V lookup: CDR1 MNHEY, CDR2 SMNVEV (reference sequence). Here the CDR3 DNA reads TGTGCCAGCAAGGACAGGGGGCAGGAAAACTATGGCTACACCTTC. It codes for CASKDRGQENYGYTF.

This clone has only a few counts. The chain joins TRBV30 to TRBJ2-5; D is unresolved. The germline CDR1 and CDR2 sequences are GTSNPN and SVGIG (reference sequence). V was shortened by 0 bases and J by 5 bases, with 4 bases between the two germline ends. This CDR3 has 11 amino acids. In DNA, the CDR3 is TGTGCCTGGAGTGTAGCGGAGACCCAGTACTTC. This translates into CAWSVAETQYF.

As regards this clone: In the same sample, other DNA sequences code for this CDR3. The CDR3 region is CASSDLSYGYTF. The CDR3 DNA is TGTGCCAGCAGTGACTTAAGCTATGGCTACACCTTC. The V and J genes are TRBV25-1 and TRBJ1-2, with D unresolved. The CDR3 runs to 12 residues. The germline gives CDR1 MGHDK, CDR2 SYGVNS. Trimming pared 3 bases from V and 4 bases from J, leaving 6 bases between.

This clone was detected only once. The gene calls are TRBV28 and TRBJ2-1; D is unclear. The length of the CDR3 is 14 residues. The V gene lost 5 bases and the J gene lost 5 bases, with 13 bases spanning the gap. The germline V gene encodes CDR1 MDHEN and CDR2 SYDVKM. CDR3 loop: CASSPPQDHNEQFF. CDR3 DNA: TGTGCCAGCAGTCCCCCCCAGGACCACAATGAGCAGTTCTTC. The full variable domain, its missing parts supplied by reference TRBV28 and TRBJ2-1, is DVKVTQSSRYLVKRTGEKVFLECVQDMDHENMFWYRQDPGLGLRLIYFSYDVKMKEKGDIPEGYSVSREKKERFSLILESASTNQTSMYLCASSPPQDHNEQFFGPGTRLTVL.

CDR3 bases: TGTGCCAGCAGCTTGGGACTAGCGGACAATGAGCAGTTCTTC. Its protein is CASSLGLADNEQFF. This chain joins TRBV5-4 and TRBJ2-1; 9 nucleotides match TRBD2. Germline V gene lookup returns CDR1 SGHNT and CDR2 YYREEE (reference sequence). CDR3 size: 14 residues. V gave up 0 bases and J gave up 5 bases; unmatched junction bases: 0.

The rearrangement links TRBV27 to TRBJ2-2, with D maybe TRBD1 (5 bases). The CDR3 spans 14 residues. Trimming shortened V by 6 bases and J by 6 bases, and 14 bases separated the two germline ends. Germline CDR1 reads MNHEY; CDR2 reads SMNVEV (reference sequence). The CDR3 nucleotides are TGTGCCAGCAGACCACTTCAGGGTTCCGGGGAGCTGTTTTTT. Amino acids: CASRPLQGSGELFF.

The CDR3 bases are TGTGCCAGCAGCCGCGCCGGGGTTTCCTATAATTCACCCCTCCACTTT. It translates to CASSRAGVSYNSPLHF. The chain carries TRBV3-1 (or the pseudogene TRBV3-2) and TRBJ1-6, with D uncertain. V lost 4 bases and J 1 base, leaving 11 bases between the germline ends. Germline-derived CDR1 and CDR2 are LGHDT and YNNKEL (reference sequence). The CDR3 spans 16 residues.

This chain connects TRBV29-1 to TRBJ2-5, with D perhaps TRBD1 (5 bases). The germline V gene encodes CDR1 SQVTM and CDR2 ANQGSEA. The CDR3 covers 14 residues. Trimming left V 3 bases short and J 5 bases short, with 16 bases between. This CDR3 reads CSVEYRNNGETQYF. The CDR3 DNA reads TGCAGCGTTGAGTACAGGAACAACGGGGAGACCCAGTACTTC.

The chain has TRBV6-1 and TRBJ2-7; 7 positions match TRBD2. Trimming cost V 2 bases and J 6 bases; bases outside gene matches: 10. Per the germline V gene, CDR1 is MNHNS and CDR2 is SASEGT. This CDR3 has 15 residues. The CDR3 loop reads CASSEFGGSSFEQYF. Here the CDR3 DNA reads TGTGCCAGCAGTGAATTCGGGGGGTCTAGCTTCGAGCAGTACTTC.

V gene TRBV7-6 combines with J gene TRBJ1-3; D unresolved. The V end was cut by 1 base, the J end by 0 bases, with 10 bases between. CDR3 length: 16 residues. Germline-derived CDR1 and CDR2 are SGHVS and FNYEAQ. The CDR3, as DNA: TGTGCCAGCAGCTTAGGGTCCCGGGTCTCTGGAAACACCATATATTTT. It yields the protein CASSLGSRVSGNTIYF.

This clone appeared once. The chain combines TRBV11-2 with TRBJ2-3; 7 nucleotides match TRBD2. The trim removed 10 bases at V and 5 bases at J, leaving 6 bases unmatched. The CDR3 loop spans 12 amino acids. Per germline, CDR1 SGHAT and CDR2 FQNNGV. The DNA of the CDR3 is TGTGCCACCTCCAGGGAGGGAGATACGCAGTATTTT. It specifies CATSREGDTQYF.

V is TRBV24-1 and J is TRBJ2-1; 9 bases map to TRBD1. The germline V gene has CDR1 KGHDR and CDR2 SFDVKD. After removal of 4 bases from V and 8 bases from J, the junction contained 11 bases not matched to a gene. The CDR3 loop spans 16 amino acids. The CDR3 reads CATSDSDRGKLDEQFF. In DNA form, the CDR3 reads TGTGCCACCAGTGACTCCGACAGGGGGAAATTGGATGAGCAGTTCTTC.

This chain joins TRBV5-1 and TRBJ2-5, with TRBD2 matching 8 bases. Germline CDR1 is SGHRS and CDR2 is YFSETQ. V trimming: 4 bases; J trimming: 1 base; junction bases outside the gene matches: 6. The CDR3 has 15 amino acids. The CDR3 here is CASSHDLAGQETQYF. In nucleotides, the CDR3 is TGCGCCAGCAGCCACGACCTAGCGGGCCAAGAGACCCAGTACTTC.